Below, 5 T cell receptor beta chains from the same sample are listed, as sequenced in a study of T cell responses to AZD1222 COVID-19 vaccine. TCRdb keeps only in-frame clones here, not all; method: immunoSEQ multiplex PCR. Seen here are 150,000 to 200,000 clones, 92% observed once, and the top ten hold 2.3%. Sequenced material: peripheral blood, taken on day 0 of AZD1222 vaccination. The receptors were sampled from an adult in good health.

This rearrangement joins TRBV9 to TRBJ1-6; no clear D gene. Germline CDR1 is SGDLS and CDR2 is YYNGEE. The CDR3 contains 13 residues. Trimming removed 0 bases at V and 6 bases at J, with 4 bases between. CDR3 sequence: CASSVVGNSPLHF. The CDR3 coding sequence is TGTGCCAGCAGCGTAGTGGGTAATTCACCCCTCCACTTT.

The chain has TRBV6-2 or TRBV6-3 and TRBJ1-1, with 7 bases that match TRBD1. The CDR3 is 15 amino acids. V lost 5 bases to trimming and J lost 6 bases; unmatched junction nucleotides: 12. Germline V CDR1 and CDR2: MNHEY, SVGEGT. CDR3 sequence (DNA): TGTGCCAGCAGTAATGGGCAGGGGGGGTTATCTGAAGCTTTCTTT. Translation: CASSNGQGGLSEAFF.

This rearrangement joins TRBV18 to TRBJ2-7; D perhaps matches TRBD1 (5 bases). The germline gives CDR1 KGHSH, CDR2 LQKENI. V gave up 5 bases and J gave up 1 base, with 15 bases separating them. The CDR3 extends over 15 amino acids. DNA for the CDR3: TGTGCCAGCTCATCAGACAGTCTAAGTTCCTACGAGCAGTACTTC. It translates to CASSSDSLSSYEQYF.

The chain joins TRBV7-3 to TRBJ2-6; perhaps TRBD2 as D (5 bases). Germline V lookup: CDR1 SGHTA, CDR2 FQGTGA. V was shortened by 6 bases and J by 0 bases, with 18 bases between the two germline ends. The CDR3 runs 18 residues. The CDR3 region is CASRQDSVSLSGANVLTF. CDR3 sequence (DNA): TGTGCCAGCAGGCAGGACTCAGTTTCGCTCTCTGGGGCCAACGTCCTGACTTTC.

This chain uses TRBV3-1 (or the pseudogene TRBV3-2) with TRBJ2-2, with a tentative D call TRBD1 (5 bases). V dropped 4 bases and J dropped 8 bases, with 14 bases sitting between them. This CDR3 is built from 14 residues. Germline CDR1 reads LGHDT; CDR2 reads YNNKEL (reference sequence). CDR3 amino acids: CASSLGAERGELFF. CDR3 DNA sequence: TGTGCCAGCAGCCTAGGGGCGGAACGAGGGGAGCTGTTTTTT.